The rows below give T cell receptor beta chains drawn from one sample of a study of cytomegalovirus exposure and HLA in healthy donors. Data came from immunoSEQ multiplex PCR; TCRdb stores just in-frame clones and leaves some out. The profile shows 250,000 to 350,000 clones, roughly 90% of them singletons. The sequencing input was PBMCs. The receptors were sampled from a woman between 18 and 29 years old in good health and CMV-seronegative. CDR3s include the opening cysteine and the closing phenylalanine or tryptophan. The D gene is left open where the match is weak. Clone size is shown for a subset of rows, as once, few, many or a class of expanded clone.

clone size,V gene,D gene,J gene,CDR3 DNA,CDR3 protein
once,TRBV7-9,-,TRBJ1-5,TGTGCCAGCAGCTCCGAACGAGGGGGGCCCCAGCATTTT,CASSSERGGPQHF
once,TRBV9,-,TRBJ2-5,TGTGCCAGCAGCGAAAGGCAGGGTTTTCAAGAGACCCAGTACTTC,CASSERQGFQETQYF
-,TRBV27,-,TRBJ2-5,TGTGCCAGCAAGGTGGGAGCGACGTACCAAGAGACCCAGTACTTC,CASKVGATYQETQYF
once,TRBV9,TRBD1,TRBJ1-2,TGTGCCAGCAGCGTAGGGGGACAGGGAGTTACCTATGGCTACACCTTC,CASSVGGQGVTYGYTF
-,TRBV9,-,TRBJ1-3,TGTGCCAGCAGCTCTCGCGGTCCCTCTGGAAACACCATATATTTT,CASSSRGPSGNTIYF
-,TRBV6-4,TRBD2,TRBJ2-5,TGTGCCAGCAGTGACGTAGCGGGGGCCCGGGAGACCCAGTACTTC,CASSDVAGARETQYF
-,TRBV7-6,-,TRBJ1-1,TGTGCCAGCAGCTTGGGGGGGGTGTCTGAAGCTTTCTTT,CASSLGGVSEAFF
-,TRBV6-1,TRBD2,TRBJ2-1,TGTGCCACCACCATAGCGGGGGTTTACAATGAGCAGTTCTTC,CATTIAGVYNEQFF
-,TRBV2,TRBD2,TRBJ2-2,TGTGCCAGCAGTTACTTGGAAAGCGGGGGCACCGGGGAGCTGTTTTTT,CASSYLESGGTGELFF
-,TRBV4-1,-,TRBJ2-1,TGCGCCAGCAGCCAAGATGACTGGAAGCAGTTCTTC,CASSQDDWKQFF
-,TRBV28,-,TRBJ1-3,TGTGCCACTCACCGGGGATTCTCTGGAAACACCATATATTTT,CATHRGFSGNTIYF
-,TRBV14,-,TRBJ1-2,TGTGCCAGCACTACCAAGGGAGGCTATGGCTACACCTTC,CASTTKGGYGYTF
-,TRBV2,TRBD2,TRBJ2-5,TGTGCCAGCAGTGAAGGACTAGCGGGGGGGGTTTACCAGTACTTC,CASSEGLAGGVYQYF
-,TRBV27,-,TRBJ2-7,TGTGCCAGCAGCCCAGGGCGCTCCTACGAGCAGTACTTC,CASSPGRSYEQYF
-,TRBV18,TRBD2,TRBJ2-3,TGTGCCAGCTCACCCCTAGCGGGGGCGGCAGATACGCAGTATTTT,CASSPLAGAADTQYF
once,TRBV5-1,TRBD1,TRBJ1-2,TGCGCCAGCAGCTTGGTAGCAGGGGGAGACTATGGCTACACCTTC,CASSLVAGGDYGYTF
-,TRBV18,TRBD2,TRBJ2-3,TGTGCCAGCTCGACTAGCGGGGGCCTACTCACAGATACGCAGTATTTT,CASSTSGGLLTDTQYF
-,TRBV15,TRBD2,TRBJ2-5,TGTGCCACCAGCAGAGAGGGTGGCCAAACGGCGGGGGAGCAGTACTTC,CATSREGGQTAGEQYF
-,TRBV29-1,TRBD1,TRBJ1-6,TGCAGCGTGGGACAGGGTACGGATTCACCCCTCCACTTT,CSVGQGTDSPLHF
-,TRBV29-1,-,TRBJ2-5,TGCAGCGTTGAGACGCAGGTCCAGGAGACCCAGTACTTC,CSVETQVQETQYF
-,TRBV7-8,-,TRBJ1-1,TGTGCCAGCAGCTTAAGAGGCGGGGCTTACACTGAAGCTTTCTTT,CASSLRGGAYTEAFF
-,TRBV2,-,TRBJ2-3,TGTGCCAGCAGAGAAGTCTCCACAGATACGCAGTATTTT,CASREVSTDTQYF
-,TRBV7-8,-,TRBJ1-5,TGTGCCAGCAGCTTAGAGGGGCCTCTTAGCAATCAGCCCCAGCATTTT,CASSLEGPLSNQPQHF
-,TRBV5-1,-,TRBJ2-1,TGCGCCAGCAGCTTGGTCGCAGGGGTAGGGTACAATGAGCAGTTCTTC,CASSLVAGVGYNEQFF
-,TRBV5-5,TRBD2,TRBJ2-7,TGTGCCAGCAGCTTGGCCGCGGGGGACTCCTACGAGCAGTACTTC,CASSLAAGDSYEQYF
-,TRBV6-1,-,TRBJ1-3,TGTGCCAGCAGTGAAAACGTTGGGGGCCTCTCTGGAAACACCATATATTTT,CASSENVGGLSGNTIYF
once,TRBV9,-,TRBJ1-1,TGTGCCAGCAGCGCGCCAGGGGAAGTAGACACTGAAGCTTTCTTT,CASSAPGEVDTEAFF
few,TRBV29-1,TRBD2,TRBJ2-7,TGCAGCGTTGCGGGACTAGCGGCTTCCTACGAGCAGTACTTC,CSVAGLAASYEQYF
-,TRBV2,TRBD2,TRBJ2-1,TGTGCCAGCAGCCCGACTGGCGGGGGGATCCATGAGCAGTTCTTC,CASSPTGGGIHEQFF
-,TRBV10-3,-,TRBJ2-7,TGTGCCATCGGCCAGGACATTGCCTACGAGCAGTACTTC,CAIGQDIAYEQYF
once,TRBV5-4,-,TRBJ1-4,TGTGCCAGCAGCCAAACAGGTTCTGAAAAACTGTTTTTT,CASSQTGSEKLFF
-,TRBV13,-,TRBJ1-3,TGTGCCAGCAGCTCTAGGGAGAGCTCTGGAAACACCATATATTTT,CASSSRESSGNTIYF
-,TRBV7-3,TRBD1,TRBJ1-6,TGTGCCAGCAGCTCGACAGGGGAGTATTCACCCCTCCACTTT,CASSSTGEYSPLHF
once,TRBV7-9,TRBD1,TRBJ1-1,TGTTCCAGCAGCCCTACAGGGGAGGACACTGAAGCTTTCTTT,CSSSPTGEDTEAFF
-,TRBV19,TRBD1,TRBJ1-6,TGTGCCAGTAGTCCCAGGGACAGGGGAAGCTATAATTCCCCCCTCCACTTT,CASSPRDRGSYNSPLHF
-,TRBV28,-,TRBJ2-4,TGTGCCAGCAGTTTTCAGGGGACCAAAAACATTCAGTACTTC,CASSFQGTKNIQYF
-,TRBV7-9,-,TRBJ2-5,TGTGCCAGCAGCCCGGCTCTGGGGACTCTTCAAGAGACCCAGTACTTC,CASSPALGTLQETQYF
-,TRBV19,TRBD1,TRBJ1-2,TGTGCCAGTAGTCCGGGGACAGGGGCTGGCTACACCTTC,CASSPGTGAGYTF
-,TRBV6-6,TRBD1,TRBJ1-1,TGTGCCAGCAGTTTGACAGGGGACACTGAAGCTTTCTTT,CASSLTGDTEAFF
-,TRBV19,TRBD1,TRBJ1-2,TGTGCCAGTAGTATGGACAGGCCGTCTAGGACCTTTTACTATGGCTACACCTTC,CASSMDRPSRTFYYGYTF
-,TRBV5-1,TRBD1,TRBJ1-3,TGCGCCAGCAGACAGGGGCCTTCCCCTGGAAACACCATATATTTT,CASRQGPSPGNTIYF
few,TRBV2,TRBD2,TRBJ2-5,TGTGCCAGCAGTGAAGTGGGGACTACACAAGAGACCCAGTACTTC,CASSEVGTTQETQYF
-,TRBV2,-,TRBJ2-7,TGTGCCAGCAGTGACTCAGCCTACGAGCAGTACTTC,CASSDSAYEQYF
-,TRBV6-6,-,TRBJ2-5,TGTGCCAGTCGGTTGAACCAAGAGACCCAGTACTTC,CASRLNQETQYF
-,TRBV2,TRBD2,TRBJ2-3,TGTGCCTGGGTCACGGGGGGGCAGGGAGATACGCAGTATTTT,CAWVTGGQGDTQYF
-,TRBV10-3,-,TRBJ2-5,TGTGCCATCAGTCAGTCTGGGGGGGGCCAGACCCAGTACTTC,CAISQSGGGQTQYF
-,TRBV6-4,-,TRBJ2-1,TGTGCCAGCAGTGACTCGGGCGTTGGGGAGCAGTTCTTC,CASSDSGVGEQFF
-,TRBV2,TRBD1,TRBJ2-7,TGTGCCAGCAGGAAGAGGGGGCCGGACGAGCAGTACTTC,CASRKRGPDEQYF
few,TRBV7-9,-,TRBJ1-4,TGTGCCAGCAGAGAGAGAGGAAAACTGTTTTTT,CASRERGKLFF
-,TRBV13,TRBD2,TRBJ2-3,TGTGCCAGCAGCTTTTCTAGCGGGGGGGCCGTGGCAGATACGCAGTATTTT,CASSFSSGGAVADTQYF
-,TRBV7-2,-,TRBJ2-3,TGTGCCAGCAGCTTACCTAGACGGACAGATACGCAGTATTTT,CASSLPRRTDTQYF
-,TRBV10-2,-,TRBJ2-7,TGCGCCAGCAGTGCCCCAAGGGAGGGACAGGTTTACGAGCAGTACTTC,CASSAPREGQVYEQYF
-,TRBV27,TRBD2,TRBJ2-3,TGTGCCAGCAGTTTACTAGCGGGGGGTGATACGCAGTATTTT,CASSLLAGGDTQYF
-,TRBV5-6,TRBD1,TRBJ1-1,TGTGCCAGCAGCTCTCCGGGACAGGGGAGACTTGAAGCTTTCTTT,CASSSPGQGRLEAFF
-,TRBV6-5,-,TRBJ2-5,TGTGCCAGCTGCGGTCTTACACAAGAGACCCAGTACTTC,CASCGLTQETQYF
once,TRBV27,-,TRBJ1-6,TGTGCCAGCAGTTTAGGTAGCTCCTATAATTCACCCCTCCACTTT,CASSLGSSYNSPLHF
-,TRBV5-1,-,TRBJ1-2,TGCGCCAGCAGGCCCAACAGGGTTGACCAAGGCTACACCTTC,CASRPNRVDQGYTF